One T cell receptor (beta chain) is described in this entry. Antigen unknown. The CDR3 loop spans 14 amino acids. V was trimmed by 5 bases and J by 3 bases, leaving 11 bases between them. Germline V gives CDR1 LGHDT, CDR2 YNNKEL (reference sequence). The data derive from a study of Ad26.COV2.S vaccination and SARS-CoV-2 variants. Study-wide results and limits: Vaccine and placebo recipients had comparable breadth of non-spike TCRs. In vaccinated individuals, spike-specific CD8+ and CD4+ T cell responses reportedly displayed substantial breadth. People who got the vaccine had more spike-specific TCR breadth than people who got placebo. The TCR breadth and depth analyses may have produced an underestimate of total T cell responses.

Using immunoSEQ multiplex PCR, the repertoire was profiled, and TCRdb retains in-frame clones only, with some absent. The sample consists of 43,000 or so clones, about 83% of them appearing once. The input for sequencing was peripheral blood, taken after recovery from COVID-19. The origin of this receptor is a human donor who had recovered from COVID-19. The V gene is TRBV3-1 (or the pseudogene TRBV3-2), the J gene TRBJ1-5; a possible D gene is TRBD1 (5 bases). In DNA form, the CDR3 reads TGTGCCAGCAGCTGGGGGAATAACAATCAGCCCCAGCATTTT. Translating it yields CASSWGNNNQPQHF.